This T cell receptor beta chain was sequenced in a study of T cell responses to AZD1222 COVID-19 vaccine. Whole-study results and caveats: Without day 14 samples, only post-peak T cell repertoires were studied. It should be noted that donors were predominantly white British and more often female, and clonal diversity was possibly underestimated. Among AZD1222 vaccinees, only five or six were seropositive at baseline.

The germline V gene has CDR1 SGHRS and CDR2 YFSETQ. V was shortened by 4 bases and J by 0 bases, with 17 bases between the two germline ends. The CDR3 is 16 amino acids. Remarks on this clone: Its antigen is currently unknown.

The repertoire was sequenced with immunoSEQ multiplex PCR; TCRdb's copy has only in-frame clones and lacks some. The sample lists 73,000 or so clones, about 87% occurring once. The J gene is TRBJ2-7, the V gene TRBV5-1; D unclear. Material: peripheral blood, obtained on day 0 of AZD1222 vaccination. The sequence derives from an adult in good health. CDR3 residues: CASSNPRQRPSYEQYF. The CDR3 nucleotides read TGCGCCAGCAGCAACCCCCGGCAAAGACCCTCCTACGAGCAGTACTTC. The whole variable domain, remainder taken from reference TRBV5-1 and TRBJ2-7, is KAGVTQTPRYLIKTRGQQVTLSCSPISGHRSVSWYQQTPGQGLQFLFEYFSETQRNKGNFPGRFSGRQFSNSRSEMNVSTLELGDSALYLCASSNPRQRPSYEQYFGPGTRLTVT.